This T cell receptor (beta chain) was recorded in a study of T cell responses to AZD1222 COVID-19 vaccine. Using immunoSEQ multiplex PCR, the repertoire was profiled, and TCRdb retains in-frame clones only, with some absent. The profile shows some 150,000 clones, roughly 93% of them singletons. Germline V gene lookup returns CDR1 MNHEY and CDR2 SMNVEV (reference sequence). The length of the CDR3 is 11 residues. V gave up 6 bases and J gave up 3 bases, with 3 bases separating them. The chain employs TRBV27 and TRBJ2-1; D unresolved. This receptor was obtained from an adult in good health. The source material was peripheral blood, sampled on day 0 of MenACWY control vaccination. The CDR3 region has the DNA TGTGCCAGCAGATACTACAATGAGCAGTTCTTC. Protein sequence: CASRYYNEQFF.